The 3 T cell receptor beta chains listed next were all sequenced from one sample in a study of Graves' ophthalmopathy and Graves' hyperthyroidism. Amplification of the TCR beta CDR3 regions used RNA transcripts (as template). After a first-round RT-PCR with HTBI primers, a second-round multiplex PCR was run. TCRdb processed the multiplex PCR reads anew with MiXCR; each CDR3 protein has one entry. In the table there are roughly 300,000 distinct CDR3 sequences, roughly a sixth of which are singletons. Sequenced: peripheral blood. The source is an adult man with Graves' ophthalmopathy.

This clonotype was seen at least ten times. The chain recombines TRBV7-9 with TRBJ1-2; 7 bases agree with TRBD1. Germline V gene sequence: CDR1 SEHNR, CDR2 FQNEAQ (reference sequence). V lost 5 bases, J lost 4 bases, and 4 bases stayed unmatched. This CDR3 is 13 amino acids long. The CDR3: CASSPRDSYGYTF. For the CDR3, the DNA is TGTGCCAGCAGCCCGAGGGACAGCTATGGCTACACCTTC.

As to this clonotype: Possible read error: a much larger clone is one base away. The chain links TRBV11-1 to TRBJ2-5; the D gene is possibly TRBD2 (6 bases). Germline V lookup: CDR1 SGHAT, CDR2 FQDESV (reference sequence). This CDR3 comprises 14 residues. CDR3 nucleotide sequence: TGTGCCAGCGGCTTAGCGAGCGGGCAAGAGACCCAGTACTTC. Translating it yields CASGLASGQETQYF.

A note on this clonotype: A much larger clonotype is one base distant, so this may be a read error. The V and J genes are TRBV11-1 and TRBJ1-1; weak D call: TRBD1 (6 bases). Germline V gene lookup returns CDR1 SGHAT and CDR2 FQDESV (reference sequence). Trimming took off 3 bases at V and 6 bases at J, with 26 bases between the two ends. The CDR3 covers 18 residues. Written as DNA, the CDR3 is TGTGCCAGCAGCTTTACCCGAGGCGACGGGGGGCAAAGGTCTGAAGCTTTCTTT. Encoded protein: CASSFTRGDGGQRSEAFF.